This record looks at one T cell receptor beta chain sequence and its context. The table came from immunoSEQ multiplex PCR; TCRdb's copy has only in-frame clones and leaves some out. This table holds 100,000 to 150,000 clones, roughly 95% found once. The data derive from a study of cytomegalovirus exposure and HLA in healthy donors. With 5 bases clipped from V and 5 bases from J, the junction kept 11 bases outside the gene matches. The CDR3 is 16 residues long. In germline, CDR1 is SGHVS, CDR2 FQNEAQ. The J gene is TRBJ1-5, the V gene TRBV7-8, with 8 positions matching TRBD1. Sequenced material: PBMCs. This TCR was sampled from a man between 18 and 29 years old in good health and CMV-seronegative. CDR3 sequence (DNA): TGTGCCAGCAGCCCCTTGGACAGGGTCGGACATCAGCCCCAGCATTTT. Encoded protein: CASSPLDRVGHQPQHF.